The 30 T cell receptor beta chains given below trace back to one sample, sequenced in a study of read filtering for tumor transcriptome and immune sequencing. This library used approximately 0.4 ug RNA and molecular barcoded adaptors spanning alpha/delta and beta/gamma chains. TCRdb re-called the reads with MiXCR, one entry per CDR3 protein. The sample records some 38,000 distinct CDR3 sequences, roughly an eighth being singletons. Sequences were obtained from a population of CD138-negative cells sorted from bone marrow. The receptors come from a donor aged 40 or older with multiple myeloma.

To note about this clonotype: This is likely a read error, given that the CDR3 carries no conserved phenylalanine or tryptophan at its end. The chain uses TRBV6-5 and TRBJ1-2; 7 bases align to TRBD1. CDR3 size: 18 residues. J gave up 6 bases and V 0 bases, and 16 bases lay outside the gene matches. Germline CDR1 reads MNHEY; CDR2 reads SVGAGI. CDR3 sequence (DNA): TGTGCCAGCAGTTACTCGACAGGGTCCCGCCCGAAGTTCGATGGCTACACCTAC. This gives the protein CASSYSTGSRPKFDGYTY.

Many counts were recorded for this clonotype. J is TRBJ2-7 and V is TRBV7-8, with 7 bases matching TRBD2. The V gene's germline CDR1 is SGHVS and CDR2 FQNEAQ. V lost 4 bases, J lost 3 bases, and 6 bases stayed unmatched. The CDR3 covers 14 residues. CDR3 DNA: TGTGCCAGCAGCTCGACCGGGACTAACTACGAGCAGTACTTC. This codes for CASSSTGTNYEQYF.

Concerning this clonotype: This clone may be a read error of a much larger clone one base away. The chain links TRBV27 to TRBJ2-7; 7 bases match TRBD1. The junction had 7 bases not matched to a gene; V was cut back by 5 bases and J by 3 bases. The CDR3 runs 14 residues. In germline, CDR1 is MNHEY, CDR2 SMNVEV (reference sequence). This CDR3 is CASSMRQGIYEQYF. The CDR3 DNA sequence: TGTGCCAGCAGTATGAGACAGGGTATCTACGAGCAGTACTTC.

This clonotype was recorded at least ten times. CDR3 residues: CASTLIGGAPESPLHF. In DNA, the CDR3 is TGTGCCAGCACTCTAATAGGAGGGGCCCCAGAATCACCCCTCCACTTT. This sequence joins TRBV12-3 or TRBV12-4 and TRBJ1-6; a possible D gene is TRBD1 (5 bases). The V end was cut by 7 bases, the J end by 10 bases, with 23 bases between. The CDR3 is made up of 16 amino acids.

This clonotype has only a few counts. V is TRBV11-2 and J is TRBJ2-2; D gene ambiguous. This CDR3 is 13 amino acids long. Germline lookup yields CDR1 SGHAT and CDR2 FQNNGV. Trimming removed 0 bases at V and 6 bases at J, with 5 bases between. DNA of the CDR3: TGTGCCAGCAGCTTAGAGCCTTCCGGGGAGCTGTTTTTT. Translation: CASSLEPSGELFF.

This clonotype was seen at least ten times. The J gene is TRBJ2-1, the V gene TRBV9; a possible D gene is TRBD1 (6 bases). The CDR3 sequence is 18 residues long. Looked up from germline, CDR1 is SGDLS and CDR2 is YYNGEE. Between the trimmed V and J ends, which lost 5 bases and 0 bases, there was a span of 21 bases. The CDR3 region is CASSRGGQSAGSYNEQFF. The CDR3 nucleotides are TGTGCCAGCAGTCGTGGCGGACAGTCCGCCGGCTCCTACAATGAGCAGTTCTTC. Drawing the rest from reference TRBV9 and TRBJ2-1, the complete variable domain is DSGVTQTPKHLITATGQRVTLRCSPRSGDLSVYWYQQSLDQGLQFLIQYYNGEERAKGNILERFSAQQFPDLHSELNLSSLELGDSALYFCASSRGGQSAGSYNEQFFGPGTRLTVL.

At least ten counts were recorded for this clonotype. The J gene is TRBJ1-4, the V gene TRBV7-9; D is undetermined. V was pared by 5 bases and J by 7 bases, with 17 bases between. Germline V lookup: CDR1 SEHNR, CDR2 FQNEAQ (reference sequence). The CDR3 spans 15 residues. Here the CDR3 DNA reads TGTGCCAGCAGCCCCGCCGAGGGTGTTGGTGAAAAACTGTTTTTT. It codes for CASSPAEGVGEKLFF.

This clonotype has at least ten counts. The chain recombines TRBV4-1 with TRBJ2-7; a weak D match, TRBD2 (5 bases). The germline gives CDR1 MGHRA, CDR2 YSYEKL. CDR3 length equals 13 residues. V lost 4 bases and J 2 bases, leaving 9 bases between the germline ends. CDR3 bases: TGCGCCAGCAGCCGCGAGGGTACCTACGAGCAGTACTTC. Protein sequence: CASSREGTYEQYF.

This clonotype was counted only a few times. V usage is TRBV6-1 and J usage is TRBJ1-1; a possible D gene is TRBD1 (5 bases). The germline V and J ends were trimmed by 4 bases and 1 base, with 7 bases remaining between them. Per germline, CDR1 MNHNS and CDR2 SASEGT. This CDR3 spans 13 amino acids. This CDR3 is CASSVTGNTEAFF. In DNA, the CDR3 is TGTGCCAGCAGTGTCACAGGGAACACTGAAGCTTTCTTT.

V and J are TRBV10-3 and TRBJ2-1, with D hard to call. This CDR3 is built from 13 residues. V was shortened by 0 bases and J by 4 bases, with 4 bases between the two germline ends. Germline V gene sequence: CDR1 ENHRY, CDR2 SYGVKD. CDR3 nucleotides: TGTGCCATCAGTGAGTCACGGTACAATGAGCAGTTCTTC. Its translation is CAISESRYNEQFF.

The chain combines TRBV10-1 with TRBJ2-1, with 8 nucleotides matching TRBD2. This CDR3 has 15 residues. V was clipped by 2 bases and J by 8 bases; unmatched bases: 8. Germline CDR1 WNHNN, CDR2 SYGVQD (reference sequence). The CDR3 region is CASSEKSGSLYEQFF. In DNA form, the CDR3 reads TGCGCCAGCAGTGAGAAAAGCGGGAGTTTGTATGAGCAGTTCTTC.

Regarding this clonotype: A read error is possible here, since a much larger clone lies one base away. The chain employs TRBV6-2 or TRBV6-3 and TRBJ1-1; weak D call: TRBD1 (5 bases). Germline V gene sequence: CDR1 MNHEY, CDR2 SVGEGT. The CDR3 length is 16 residues. The DNA for the CDR3 is TGTGCCAGCAGTTACTTGGTGGGGGACTTGAACACTGGAGCTTTCTTT. Translation: CASSYLVGDLNTGAFF.

Note on this clonotype: A much larger clone lies a single base off, so this may be a read error. The J gene is TRBJ2-5, the V gene TRBV20-1, with unresolved D. The CDR3 extends over 11 amino acids. CDR1 is DFQATT, CDR2 SNEGSKA, per germline (reference sequence). In nucleotides, the CDR3 is TGCAGTGCTGACCTCCAGGAGACCCGGTACTTC. Protein product: CSADLQETRYF.

As for this clonotype: This is likely an artifact of a read error, given a far larger clone one base away. The chain employs TRBV10-1 and TRBJ2-1; D gene unclear. Germline CDR1 WNHNN, CDR2 SYGVQD (reference sequence). The CDR3 extends over 11 amino acids. The V and J ends lost 1 base and 9 bases respectively, with 4 bases between them. The CDR3, as DNA: TGCGCCAGCAGTGAGTTGGGTGAGCAGTTCTTC. Amino acids: CASSELGEQFF.

Notes on this clonotype: A far larger clone is only one base removed, so a read error is likely. The V call is TRBV7-9, the J call TRBJ1-5, with 12 bases aligning to TRBD1. The CDR3 runs to 15 residues. The germline V gene has CDR1 SEHNR and CDR2 FQNEAQ (reference sequence). CDR3 residues: CASCLRDRGHQPQHF. Written as DNA, the CDR3 is TGTGCTAGCTGTCTGCGGGACAGGGGGCATCAGCCCCAGCATTTT.

For this clonotype: Given a much more abundant clone one base away, this may be a read error. V usage is TRBV6-1 and J usage is TRBJ1-5; D gene ambiguous. CDR1 and CDR2 (germline): MNHNS, SASEGT. The CDR3 loop spans 13 amino acids. CDR3 bases: TGTGCCAGCACAAATAGCGGCAATCGGCCCCAGCATTTT. Translated: CASTNSGNRPQHF.

This clonotype was picked up a small number of times. The J gene is TRBJ1-4, the V gene TRBV6-5, with D possibly TRBD1 on 5 matching bases. The CDR3 is 13 residues long. The V end was cut by 6 bases, the J end by 7 bases, with 12 bases between. Germline lookup yields CDR1 MNHEY and CDR2 SVGAGI. The CDR3 coding sequence is TGTGCCAGCAGCTCTGGGGACGGTGAAAAACTGTTTTTT. Translation: CASSSGDGEKLFF.

This clonotype was seen ten or more times. The chain has TRBV20-1 and TRBJ1-4; D not resolved. Germline V gene data show CDR1 as DFQATT and CDR2 as SNEGSKA (reference sequence). V lost 5 bases and J 0 bases, leaving 7 bases between the germline ends. The CDR3 is 13 residues long. The CDR3 loop is CSAVMATNEKLFF. For the CDR3, the DNA is TGCAGTGCTGTAATGGCAACTAATGAAAAACTGTTTTTT.

This clonotype was counted at least ten times. CDR3 sequence (DNA): TGCAGTGCTAGGGCCTGGGGCGGGAGGGCCGCTGAGCAGTTCTTC. Translated, it gives CSARAWGGRAAEQFF. This sequence joins TRBV20-1 and TRBJ2-1, with 9 nucleotides matching TRBD2. V was clipped by 3 bases and J by 9 bases; unmatched bases: 12. The CDR3 runs 15 residues. The germline gives CDR1 DFQATT, CDR2 SNEGSKA (reference sequence).

This clonotype was detected only a few times. A much bigger clone sits one base away, suggesting this may be a read error. The rearrangement links TRBV6-5 to TRBJ1-2; D is undetermined. V lost 6 bases and J 4 bases, leaving 18 bases between the germline ends. Looked up from germline, CDR1 is MNHEY and CDR2 is SVGAGI. CDR3 size: 15 residues. The CDR3, as DNA: TGTGCCAGCAGCCAACTGCGTGCTGATGGCTATGGCTACACCTTC. The encoded protein is CASSQLRADGYGYTF.

In this sample, this clonotype turned up many times. The J gene is TRBJ2-7, the V gene TRBV5-1; 9 bases line up with TRBD1. V dropped 4 bases and J dropped 5; count of bases not matched to a gene: 7. Germline V gene lookup returns CDR1 SGHRS and CDR2 YFSETQ. The CDR3 loop spans 14 amino acids. Here the CDR3 DNA reads TGCGCCAGCAGCGTCGGGACAGGGTTCCACGAGCAGTACTTC. Translated, it gives CASSVGTGFHEQYF.

This clonotype appeared many times. This chain links TRBV18 with TRBJ1-3, with 7 bases identical to TRBD1. Losses at the gene ends were 3 bases for V and 0 bases for J; bases not matched to a gene: 8. This CDR3 has 17 amino acids. Per germline, CDR1 KGHSH and CDR2 LQKENI. The CDR3 region has the DNA TGTGCCAGCTCACCTAGCAACAGGGGCCCCTCTGGAAACACCATATATTTT. The encoded protein is CASSPSNRGPSGNTIYF.

Ten or more counts support this clonotype. V and J are TRBV9 and TRBJ1-1, with TRBD1 matching 8 bases. CDR1 and CDR2 from the germline V gene are SGDLS and YYNGEE. Trimming cost V 4 bases and J 4 bases; bases outside gene matches: 6. This CDR3 spans 14 amino acids. CDR3 nucleotide sequence: TGTGCCAGCAGCACCCGGACAGGGCTCACTGAAGCTTTCTTT. Amino acids: CASSTRTGLTEAFF. Full variable domain (outside the CDR3, taken from reference TRBV9 and TRBJ1-1): DSGVTQTPKHLITATGQRVTLRCSPRSGDLSVYWYQQSLDQGLQFLIQYYNGEERAKGNILERFSAQQFPDLHSELNLSSLELGDSALYFCASSTRTGLTEAFFGQGTRLTVV.

Many counts were recorded for this clonotype. The rearrangement links TRBV7-9 to TRBJ2-5, with D tentatively TRBD1 or TRBD2 (5 bases each). The CDR3 consists of 16 residues. V lost 0 bases, J lost 5 bases, and 16 bases lay in between. Germline V CDR1 and CDR2: SEHNR, FQNEAQ (reference sequence). CDR3 nucleotide sequence: TGTGCCAGCAGCTTAGCCGGGGCAGGTTCTTGGGAGACCCAGTACTTC. Translating gives CASSLAGAGSWETQYF.

The chain uses TRBV7-2 and TRBJ2-4, with 9 positions matching TRBD1. CDR1 is SGHTA, CDR2 FQGNSA, per germline. The CDR3 spans 17 residues. The junction had 17 bases not matched to a gene; V was cut back by 6 bases and J by 8 bases. The CDR3 nucleotides are TGTGCCAGCAGGGGGTGGGGAACCCGGGACAGGGAGGACATTCAGTACTTC. Its translation: CASRGWGTRDREDIQYF.

This clonotype has a count of ten or more. The chain recombines TRBV20-1 with TRBJ2-3; D uncertain. V gave up 0 bases and J gave up 5 bases, with 15 bases separating them. This CDR3 is 15 amino acids long. The germline V gene encodes CDR1 DFQATT and CDR2 SNEGSKA (reference sequence). CDR3 amino acids: CSARDLTGARDTQYF. The CDR3 DNA reads as TGCAGTGCTAGAGATCTGACTGGAGCACGAGATACGCAGTATTTT.

This clonotype came up many times. The chain couples TRBV5-1 to TRBJ1-5; a possible D gene is TRBD1 (5 bases). Trimming removed 4 bases from V and 7 bases from J, with 18 bases in between. The CDR3 spans 15 residues. Looked up from germline, CDR1 is SGHRS and CDR2 is YFSETQ. CDR3 DNA sequence: TGCGCCAGCAGCCCGGGAGGAGACAGTACCCAGCCCCAGCATTTT. Translation: CASSPGGDSTQPQHF.

This clonotype came up many times. The V call is TRBV27, the J call TRBJ1-1; D is possibly TRBD1 (5 bases). The germline V gene has CDR1 MNHEY and CDR2 SMNVEV (reference sequence). V lost 6 bases and J 0 bases, leaving 11 bases between the germline ends. The CDR3 contains 14 residues. The CDR3: CASRLDRLNTEAFF. In DNA form, the CDR3 reads TGTGCCAGCAGACTCGACAGACTGAACACTGAAGCTTTCTTT.

CDR3 sequence (DNA): TGTGCCAGTAGTATTTTGCCACAACACGGGGGCAATCAGCCCCAGCATTTT. It codes for CASSILPQHGGNQPQHF. The V gene is TRBV19, the J gene TRBJ1-5; D is ambiguous. V was shortened by 3 bases and J by 2 bases, with 17 bases between the two germline ends. This CDR3 is 17 amino acids long. From germline, CDR1 is LNHDA and CDR2 SQIVND (reference sequence).

This clonotype was counted many times. V gene TRBV20-1 combines with J gene TRBJ1-1; D unclear. The V end was cut by 4 bases, the J end by 0 bases, with 15 bases between. The CDR3 totals 15 residues. Germline V gene data show CDR1 as DFQATT and CDR2 as SNEGSKA (reference sequence). CDR3 nucleotide sequence: TGCAGTGCTAAGAACTCGGGGTCGGTGAACACTGAAGCTTTCTTT. It translates to CSAKNSGSVNTEAFF.